This TCR beta chain stems from a study of blood T cells in healthy people across ages (dated by TCRdb to about 2015). In terms of the full investigation: In model experiments, template switching captured roughly one uniquely barcoded TCR beta cDNA molecule for every two T cells. To track age-related changes in TCR beta repertoire diversity, the study relied on deep sequencing normalized with unique cDNA molecular identifiers. The donors were divided into four age groups: young (average around 17 years), middle-aged (around 41), aged (approximately 59) and long-lived (approximately 74). Donors of different ages were randomly distributed across sequencing lanes to avoid experimental bias. For two donors (one aged 18 to 30 and one aged 80 or older), the study analyzed two additional independent replicas of 1 million unique cDNA reads from the same blood draw. Overall study results and their limits: Observed TCR beta diversity per million T cells fell roughly linearly with age, and a significant reduction was already apparent by age about 43. Estimates of total diversity based on one million sequenced T cells were regarded as lower bounds and as underestimates. Donor CMV infection status was unknown, potentially confounding age-related changes in expanded clonotypes. Observed TCR beta diversity correlated strongly with the percentage of naive T cells measured by flow cytometry. Compared with the aged group, the long-lived group had more naive CD4+ T cells, fewer expanded clones and increased TCR diversity, suggesting age selection. Since profiling was done on bulk unsorted PBMCs, naive and antigen-experienced compartments could not be conclusively compared.

The library was obtained by 5' RACE. Instrument used: Illumina HiSeq 2500. The second PCR ran for roughly 6 to 11 cycles and used a J-beta primer mix along with a sample-barcoded 5' primer. Each TCR beta cDNA molecule received a unique molecular identifier from a template-switch 5' adaptor carrying 12 random nucleotides. At least 2.5 million CDR3-containing paired-end reads were obtained from each sample. All of the RNA was converted into first-strand cDNA using the Mint cDNA synthesis kit, with a TRBC-specific oligonucleotide serving as the primer. All cDNA was treated with uracil-DNA glycosylase and then went through a first 18-cycle PCR with the universal primers M1SS and BC2_uni_R. As for the original processing: Normalization of each sample was performed by random selection of 1 million high-quality reads, each carrying a distinct molecular identifier. Reads with shared molecular identifiers were discarded instead of being binned into consensus sequences. CDR3 identification, clonotype clustering and error correction used MiTCR with a Q25 quality threshold and the strictest error-elimination algorithm. A nonparametric unseen species model with Euler transformation was used to estimate a lower bound on total TCR beta diversity. TCRdb redid the processing of the public reads, applying fastp at Q25 and MiXCR, and retained in-frame beta chains. For every CDR3 protein sequence, its rows merge into one entry that carries the most common genes and DNA. The V and J calls here are based on TCRdb, not the publication. Counted in this sample were 630,000 or so distinct CDR3 sequences; about 30% of them appeared once. The top ten constitute 15% to 19% of the sample.

The donors were a few dozen Caucasian individuals from Russia, aged 6 to 90 years, who were systemically healthy. About 9.1 milliliters of peripheral blood were collected from each donor into EDTA-treated Vacutainer tubes. Ficoll-Paque density-gradient centrifugation was used to isolate PBMCs, with at least 7 million obtained per sample. Total RNA, at least 6 micrograms per sample, was extracted from PBMCs with Trizol reagent. The percentages of naive CD45RAhigh/CD27high T cells were determined by flow cytometry on a PBMC aliquot from every donor. This clonotype was detected ten times or more. No antigen is known for it. Within one base of it there is no much larger clone, and no base qualities were kept. Specimen: blood. This receptor was obtained from a woman over 75 in good health. Donor details come from another sample of the same person, matched by shared clones.

Read as DNA, the sequence is TGTGCCAGCAGCACGAAGCAGGGGCGCTCCTACGAGCAGTACTTC. The encoded protein is CASSTKQGRSYEQYF. The chain was built from TRBV27 and TRBJ2-7, and possibly TRBD1, on 6 matching bases. Measured from the cysteine to the phenylalanine, the CDR3 is 15 residues long. CDR3 DNA only is kept here, 45 bases in frame from base 1. The V end loses 6 bases and the J end loses 0 bases, and a stretch of 15 bases separates them. The germline V gene (reference sequence) yields MNHEY for CDR1 and SMNVEV for CDR2.